The TCR beta chain described here comes from a study of blood T cell repertoires in COVID-19. Study-wide context: In each case, the material was cDNA or gDNA derived from T cells, B-cell-depleted T cells, or PBMCs.

The germline V gene encodes CDR1 SGHNT and CDR2 YENEEA. This CDR3 is built from 15 residues. V was shortened by 5 bases and J by 5 bases, with 16 bases between the two germline ends. The authors' processing: Using reference gene primer amplification, nucleated cell counts were estimated. Data came from immunoSEQ multiplex PCR; TCRdb stores just in-frame clones and leaves some out. The V and J calls and clone size come from that table; D and trimming were worked out from the DNA. Altogether 25,000 to 35,000 clones are present, roughly nine tenths being singletons, with the ten largest covering 20% to 25%.

The origin of this receptor is a human donor with active COVID-19. The donor label of this sample is uncertain. Material for sequencing was peripheral blood. This chain joins TRBV11-3 and TRBJ2-1; perhaps TRBD2 as D (7 bases). CDR3 coding DNA: TGTGCCAGCAGCCGGGGGGCAGGGGCTCACAATGAGCAGTTCTTC. Translation gives CASSRGAGAHNEQFF.